This TCR beta chain comes out of a study of CD8 T cells in Susac syndrome. RNA totalling about 0.45 to 1 ug underwent reverse transcription with random hexamers. TCR beta CDR3 was amplified by immunoSEQ covering 54 Vbeta and 13 Jbeta. TCRdb analysed the immunoSEQ multiplex PCR reads with MiXCR anew, one entry per CDR3 protein. The sample lists around 270,000 distinct CDR3 sequences, 89% occurring once. The source of this sequence is a human donor with multiple sclerosis. Sequenced: CD8+ T cells from PBMCs.

This chain's CDR3 is CASSPDYGQGFIDGYTF. The CDR3 DNA reads as TGTGCCAGCAGCCCAGACTACGGACAGGGCTTTATTGATGGCTACACCTTC. The V call is TRBV4-2, the J call TRBJ1-2, with 8 bases that match TRBD1. Germline V gene lookup returns CDR1 LGHNA and CDR2 YNFKEQ. After removal of 4 bases from V and 6 bases from J, the junction contained 16 bases not matched to a gene. The CDR3 runs to 17 residues.